The sequence of this T cell receptor (beta chain) was determined in a study of T cells after somatic rescue of genetic block. Germline CDR1 reads SGHTS; CDR2 reads YDEGEE. V lost 8 bases and J lost 1, with 4 bases in between. This CDR3 spans 12 amino acids. Assay used: immunoSEQ multiplex PCR; TCRdb lists only in-frame clones, some missing. The table has tens of thousands of clones, roughly 88% seen once. The TCR originated in a man aged 25-40 years. The source material was peripheral blood mononuclear cells (PBMCs). The V gene is TRBV5-8, the J gene TRBJ2-6; D gene ambiguous. The CDR3 sequence is CASGSGANVLTF. As DNA, the CDR3 is TGTGCCAGTGGATCTGGGGCCAACGTCCTGACTTTC.